This TCR beta chain derives from a study of CD8+ T cells in alopecia areata. General study findings and limits: Unlike in mice, where it was clearer, TCR sharing across patients was less clear, possibly HLA-related. Normal scalp had lower clonality than lesional scalp, with alopecia totalis/universalis lesions showing this most strongly.

V lost 6 bases, J lost 0 bases, and 14 bases lay in between. Per the germline V gene, CDR1 is WSHSY and CDR2 is SAAADI. This CDR3 has 15 residues. Comment on this clone: What it binds is not known.

For roughly five of the biomarker-study patients, the CD4+ cells were further sorted so as to obtain CD25+CD127- cells. Collection of lesional scalp punch biopsies and peripheral blood was performed in alopecia areata patients. PBMCs provided sorted CD4+ and CD8+ T cells. cDNA serving as the sequencing template came from extracted, reverse transcribed RNA. This table comes from immunoSEQ multiplex PCR, and its TCRdb copy is limited to in-frame clones, with some not included. Of thousands of clones in the sample, just over 70% are singletons; the top ten hold roughly 2.7%. This chain links TRBV10-2 with TRBJ1-1; a possible D gene is TRBD1 (6 bases). Sequenced: CD4+ Tregs sorted from blood. This receptor was identified in a human donor with alopecia areata. The CDR3 region has the DNA TGCGCCAGCAGGATTCAAGACAGGCTGAACACTGAAGCTTTCTTT. Protein sequence: CASRIQDRLNTEAFF.